The table lists the clone carrying this T cell receptor (beta chain) with many counts. No antigen is known for it. CDR3 length: 15 amino acids. J was trimmed by 5 bases and V by 7 bases; bases with no gene match: 10. Germline values: CDR1 ENHRY, CDR2 SYGVKD. These data are taken from a study of glioma-infiltrating T cells. Regarding the study as a whole: Tissue and blood shared very few CDR3 sequences.

Using RNA template, CDR3s of TCR alpha and beta were amplified with iRepertoire arm-PCR. For one-step reverse transcription and amplification, about 85-400 ng of tissue mRNA or PBMC total RNA was used. Each CDR3 protein is one row after TCRdb ran MiXCR on the multiplex PCR reads. This table holds about 210,000 distinct CDR3 sequences, over 25% found once. Sequencing was carried out using glioma tissue, nonneoplastic brain tissue, or PBMCs (not recorded which). This clonotype originated in a human donor with low-grade glioma or glioblastoma, undergoing nonglioma brain surgery, or in good health (not recorded which). The V call is TRBV10-3, the J call TRBJ1-5; 8 bases match TRBD1. The CDR3 is CAITMDRVVHQPQHF. The CDR3 DNA reads as TGTGCCATCACGATGGACAGGGTGGTTCATCAGCCCCAGCATTTT.